One and the same sample provided the 19 T cell receptor beta chains below, sequenced in a study of CD8 T cells in ankylosing spondylitis. Whole-study results and caveats: A TCR beta motif of roughly 8 highly homologous variants seemed to mark ankylosing spondylitis blood.

Via MiXCR, TCRdb re-called the 5' RACE reads, giving one row per CDR3 protein. The sample comprises about 540,000 distinct CDR3 sequences, roughly 13% of which are singletons, and around 6.8% rests with the top ten. These receptors are not linked to any known antigen. Sequenced input: blood, either unsorted or a sorted T cell fraction (not recorded which). These receptors originate from a male donor with ankylosing spondylitis.

The DNA of the CDR3 is TGTGCCAGCAGCGCCTTCCGGACTAGCGGGCAAGTTTGGGCAGAGACCCAGTACTTC. It yields the protein CASSAFRTSGQVWAETQYF. The chain carries TRBV11-2 and TRBJ2-5; TRBD2 agrees at 11 bases. The CDR3 has 19 amino acids. V trimming: 5 bases; J trimming: 4 bases; junction bases outside the gene matches: 18. CDR1 is SGHAT, CDR2 FQNNGV, per germline. Together with reference TRBV11-2 and TRBJ2-5, the CDR3 gives the full variable domain: EAGVAQSPRYKIIEKRQSVAFWCNPISGHATLYWYQQILGQGPKLLIQFQNNGVVDDSQLPKDRFSAERLKGVDSTLKIQPAKLEDSAVYLCASSAFRTSGQVWAETQYFGPGTRLLVL.

This clonotype has just a few counts. The chain carries TRBV4-1 and TRBJ2-1; the D gene is possibly TRBD1 (5 bases). The CDR3 extends over 12 amino acids. V lost 4 bases, J lost 9 bases, and 10 bases lay in between. Germline V gene lookup returns CDR1 MGHRA and CDR2 YSYEKL. The CDR3 nucleotides are TGCGCCAGCAGCCCAGGGTGGGGTGAGCAGTTCTTC. This sequence encodes CASSPGWGEQFF.

This clonotype was seen ten or more times. This chain uses TRBV7-2 with TRBJ2-3, with TRBD2 as a possible D gene (5 bases). The germline V gene has CDR1 SGHTA and CDR2 FQGNSA. The CDR3 has 15 amino acids. V was cut by 2 bases and J by 4 bases, with 13 bases left in between. CDR3: CASSLRRVRADTQYF. For the CDR3, the DNA is TGTGCCAGCAGCTTACGACGAGTGCGGGCAGATACGCAGTATTTT.

This chain uses TRBV7-2 with TRBJ2-1, with 9 nucleotides matching TRBD2. Losses at the gene ends were 1 base for V and 9 bases for J; bases not matched to a gene: 7. Germline CDR1 reads SGHTA; CDR2 reads FQGNSA. This CDR3 is built from 15 residues. In DNA form, the CDR3 reads TGTGCCAGCAGCTTAGATAGCGGGAGATTTGGTGAGCAGTTCTTC. This gives the protein CASSLDSGRFGEQFF. Full variable domain (missing parts from reference TRBV7-2 and TRBJ2-1): GAGVSQSPSNKVTEKGKDVELRCDPISGHTALYWYRQSLGQGLEFLIYFQGNSAPDKSGLPSDRFSAERTGGSVSTLTIQRTQQEDSAVYLCASSLDSGRFGEQFFGPGTRLTVL.

The chain joins TRBV5-1 to TRBJ2-7; 9 bases fit TRBD1. V lost 1 base and J lost 3; bases outside the gene matches: 11. Germline values: CDR1 SGHRS, CDR2 YFSETQ. The CDR3 covers 17 residues. Here the CDR3 DNA reads TGCGCCAGCAGCTTGCTATCAGCCGGACAGGGGCGCTACGAGCAGTACTTC. This translates into CASSLLSAGQGRYEQYF.

The chain combines TRBV11-2 with TRBJ2-1, with TRBD2 matching over 14 bases. J lost 6 bases, V lost 4 bases, and 5 bases had no gene match. The germline CDR1 and CDR2 sequences are SGHAT and FQNNGV. CDR3 length equals 16 residues. CDR3 bases: TGTGCCAGCAGCTCCCGGACTAGCGGGAGGTTCAATGAGCAGTTCTTC. Its protein is CASSSRTSGRFNEQFF.

The rearrangement joins TRBV7-6 to TRBJ2-7; D ambiguous. Trimming removed 1 base at V and 0 bases at J, with 16 bases between. CDR1 and CDR2 from the germline V gene are SGHVS and FNYEAQ. This CDR3 spans 17 amino acids. The CDR3 protein is CASSLGLRTESSYEQYF. As DNA, the CDR3 is TGTGCCAGCAGCTTAGGACTGCGGACGGAGAGCTCCTACGAGCAGTACTTC.

This clonotype was found many times. The chain carries TRBV9 and TRBJ2-3; tentatively, D is TRBD1 or TRBD2 (5 bases each). Trimming removed 3 bases from V and 0 bases from J, with 14 bases in between. The CDR3 spans 16 residues. Germline-derived CDR1 and CDR2 are SGDLS and YYNGEE. Here the CDR3 reads CASSGDLSPSTDTQYF. The CDR3 DNA sequence: TGTGCCAGCAGCGGGGACCTATCACCTAGCACAGATACGCAGTATTTT.

This clonotype appeared once. The chain recombines TRBV27 with TRBJ2-1; 7 bases match TRBD1. The CDR3 extends over 16 amino acids. With V trimmed by 3 bases and J by 8 bases, 13 bases remained unmatched. CDR1 MNHEY and CDR2 SMNVEV come from the germline V gene (reference sequence). CDR3 DNA: TGTGCCAGCAGTTTCAGTACAGGGGAACTTTGGGATGAGCAGTTCTTC. It translates to CASSFSTGELWDEQFF.

The chain combines TRBV3-1 with TRBJ2-5, with 7 bases aligning to TRBD2. V shed 5 bases, J shed 1 base, and the junction held 4 bases outside the gene matches. The CDR3 totals 14 residues. CDR1 and CDR2 (germline): LGHDT, YNNKEL (reference sequence). For the CDR3, the DNA is TGTGCCAGCAGCGGACGACTAGCCCAAGAGACCCAGTACTTC. This gives the protein CASSGRLAQETQYF.

This clonotype was found a few times. The chain is built from TRBV2 and TRBJ2-1; 11 bases are a match to TRBD1. This CDR3 has 15 amino acids. CDR1 SNHLY and CDR2 FYNNEI come from the germline V gene. J gave up 7 bases and V 6 bases, and 8 bases lay outside the gene matches. CDR3 amino acids: CASSEGQGGWNEQFF. The CDR3 DNA reads TGTGCCAGCAGCGAGGGACAGGGGGGTTGGAATGAGCAGTTCTTC.

This sequence joins TRBV12-3 or TRBV12-4 and TRBJ1-1, with D unclear. Trimming took off 5 bases at V and 1 base at J, with 14 bases between the two ends. CDR3 size: 15 residues. The CDR3 coding sequence is TGTGCCAGCAGTCCCCGATGGGCGGGGAACACTGAAGCTTTCTTT. Translated, it gives CASSPRWAGNTEAFF.

This clonotype was counted only a few times. The chain employs TRBV6-6 and TRBJ2-7; TRBD2 matches 7 bases. The CDR3 runs 13 residues. Germline V gives CDR1 MNHNY, CDR2 SVGAGI (reference sequence). CDR3 sequence: CASTYRAGDEQYV. CDR3 nucleotide sequence: TGTGCCAGCACTTACCGGGCGGGGGACGAGCAGTACGTC.

The rearrangement uses TRBV2 and TRBJ1-1; D gene unclear. This CDR3 spans 14 amino acids. Germline loops: CDR1 SNHLY, CDR2 FYNNEI. Trimming took off 3 bases at V and 0 bases at J, with 8 bases between the two ends. CDR3 sequence reads: CASSEWIMNTEAFF. The CDR3 DNA reads as TGTGCCAGCAGTGAGTGGATAATGAACACTGAAGCTTTCTTT.

This clonotype was counted between two and nine times. V usage is TRBV7-6 and J usage is TRBJ2-2, with 7 nucleotides matching TRBD2. Looked up from germline, CDR1 is SGHVS and CDR2 is FNYEAQ. Germline trimming cut 5 bases from V and 2 bases from J; bases unmatched to any gene: 8. This CDR3 is 16 amino acids long. As DNA, the CDR3 is TGTGCCAGCAGCATCCGGGCGGGAGAAAACACCGGGGAGCTGTTTTTT. Residues: CASSIRAGENTGELFF.

There are many counts of this clonotype. The CDR3 nucleotides are TGCGCCAGCAGCCAAGGGACAGGGGGCAATCAGCCCCAGCATTTT. This encodes CASSQGTGGNQPQHF. V gene TRBV4-1 combines with J gene TRBJ1-5, with 9 positions matching TRBD1. This CDR3 region has 15 residues. Germline V gene sequence: CDR1 MGHRA, CDR2 YSYEKL. The V gene end was trimmed by 1 base and the J gene end by 2 bases; junction bases not matched to a gene: 0.

The chain recombines TRBV20-1 with TRBJ1-5; D is unresolved. The CDR3 runs to 11 residues. Trimming took off 3 bases at V and 6 bases at J, with 6 bases between the two ends. In germline, CDR1 is DFQATT, CDR2 SNEGSKA (reference sequence). As DNA, the CDR3 is TGCAGTGCTAGTCAAGGTCAGCCCCAGCATTTT. It yields the protein CSASQGQPQHF.

V gene TRBV20-1 combines with J gene TRBJ2-5; 9 positions agree with TRBD2. Germline V gene lookup returns CDR1 DFQATT and CDR2 SNEGSKA (reference sequence). The CDR3 is made up of 14 amino acids. V trimming: 5 bases; J trimming: 2 bases; junction bases outside the gene matches: 6. The CDR3 loop reads CSARTSEGQETQYF. The CDR3 DNA reads TGCAGTGCTCGGACTAGCGAAGGTCAAGAGACCCAGTACTTC.

A remark on this clonotype: Without the conserved terminal phenylalanine or tryptophan, this CDR3 likely stems from a read error. The DNA is left out, because the CDR3 cannot be placed on it with certainty; the CDR3 is given as TCRdb lists it. This chain connects TRBV20-1 to TRBJ2-7; TRBD1 is the table's D call and was not checked against the DNA. 14 amino acids form the CDR3, both terminal residues included. The germline CDR1 and CDR2 sequences are DFQATT and SNEGSKA (reference sequence). The CDR3 protein is CSAGGTRGAGAVEY.